This TCR beta chain was documented in a study of PD-L1 blockade in urothelial cancer. Turning to the study itself: Blood samples had a median of around 140,000 T cells, roughly 84,000 unique TCRs, and clonality roughly 0.074.

Here immunoSEQ multiplex PCR was the method, and the copy in TCRdb shows in-frame clones only, minus some. Of about 120,000 clones listed, about 89% are singletons. This CDR3 has 15 residues. V dropped 5 bases and J dropped 6; count of bases not matched to a gene: 9. Germline V gene lookup returns CDR1 SGHNT and CDR2 YYREEE (reference sequence). Time point indicated: peripheral blood 6 weeks after treatment start. Patients each gave 1 to 8 samples, pretreatment and on-treatment. The source material was PBMCs, sampled around atezolizumab (anti-PD-L1) treatment. This sequence was found in a man in his 60s with urothelial cancer. V gene TRBV5-4 combines with J gene TRBJ2-1; 9 bases are shared with TRBD1. The CDR3 DNA reads as TGTGCCAGCAGTCCGCCGGGACAGGGTGGCAATGAGCAGTTCTTC. Protein sequence: CASSPPGQGGNEQFF.